This T cell receptor (beta chain) was sequenced for a study of cytomegalovirus exposure and HLA in healthy donors. Each of the donors was a healthy bone marrow donor. At sampling all donors were nominally healthy, likely with unrecorded immune exposures. Regarding the study as a whole: Being productive about 87% or about 30% of the time was typical of most TCR beta V segments in an earlier analysis.

Comment on this clone: The antigen remains undetermined.

The PCR employed 60 Vbeta primers together with 13 Jbeta primers. Sequenced by immunoSEQ multiplex PCR; TCRdb stores in-frame clones only, minus some. Among 85,000 to 120,000 clones listed, around 80% were seen once. The sample consisted of PBMCs. This receptor was obtained from a woman in her fifties or sixties in good health and CMV-seropositive.

CDR3: CASSYSDRADNSPLHF. The CDR3 coding sequence is TGTGCCAGCAGCTATTCCGACAGGGCCGATAATTCACCCCTCCACTTT. This sequence joins TRBV4-2 and TRBJ1-6, with TRBD1 matching 7 bases. J lost 5 bases, V lost 5 bases, and 9 bases had no gene match. This CDR3 spans 16 amino acids. Germline CDR1 reads LGHNA; CDR2 reads YNFKEQ.